What follows are 18 T cell receptor beta chains derived from one specimen sequenced in a study of shared clonotypes between healthy human individuals. Generated by immunoSEQ multiplex PCR, the TCRdb table keeps only in-frame clones and is missing some. This sample has some 2,100,000 clones; approximately 94% occur once, and the top ten carry roughly 0.13%. Sequences were obtained from naive CD4+ T cells sorted from blood. As to subset: CD45RA+ positively selected. The receptors were sampled from a young man in good health.

This clone was seen a handful of times. The chain joins TRBV7-2 to TRBJ1-1; D uncertain. V gave up 5 bases and J gave up 4 bases, with 11 bases separating them. Germline CDR1 is SGHTA and CDR2 is FQGNSA. This CDR3 region has 13 residues. The CDR3 here is CASSNQLRTEAFF. Here the CDR3 DNA reads TGTGCCAGCAGCAACCAGTTGCGCACTGAAGCTTTCTTT.

This clone has just one count. The chain has TRBV18 and TRBJ2-7; 11 bases are shared with TRBD2. Germline V gives CDR1 KGHSH, CDR2 LQKENI. J was trimmed by 4 bases and V by 5 bases; bases with no gene match: 7. The CDR3 consists of 15 residues. The CDR3 coding sequence is TGTGCCAGCTCAGCGGGACTAGCGGCGCCTTACGAGCAGTACTTC. It encodes CASSAGLAAPYEQYF.

J is TRBJ1-1 and V is TRBV19; D is undetermined. The V end lost 7 bases, the J end lost 1 base, and 10 bases lay between the germline ends. Germline CDR1 is LNHDA and CDR2 is SQIVND (reference sequence). This CDR3 is built from 13 residues. In DNA form, the CDR3 reads TGTGCCAGTAAGGAAAGACAGAACACTGAAGCTTTCTTT. It codes for CASKERQNTEAFF.

J is TRBJ2-3 and V is TRBV27; TRBD1 is a possible D gene (6 bases). CDR3 length equals 15 residues. Germline assignment: CDR1 MNHEY and CDR2 SMNVEV (reference sequence). V lost 2 bases, J lost 8 bases, and 17 bases lay in between. In DNA, the CDR3 is TGTGCCAGCAGTTTAGGACAGCCCGGGTTGGGTACGCAGTATTTT. Translation gives CASSLGQPGLGTQYF.

The chain couples TRBV27 to TRBJ1-6, with 9 bases identical to TRBD1. Germline-derived CDR1 and CDR2 are MNHEY and SMNVEV (reference sequence). The CDR3 is 17 amino acids. The J segment lost 10 bases and the V segment lost 2 bases, leaving 12 bases of the junction unmatched. The CDR3 reads CASSLRETGGLRSPLHF. The CDR3 DNA sequence: TGTGCCAGCAGTTTAAGGGAAACAGGGGGCTTAAGATCACCCCTCCACTTT.

The rearrangement uses TRBV6-5 and TRBJ1-1; D is unresolved. V lost 0 bases and J 7 bases, leaving 15 bases between the germline ends. Germline CDR1 reads MNHEY; CDR2 reads SVGAGI. The CDR3 runs to 15 residues. CDR3 protein: CASSYSGEGFFEAFF. In DNA, the CDR3 is TGTGCCAGCAGTTACTCGGGCGAGGGCTTCTTTGAAGCTTTCTTT.

This sequence joins TRBV28 and TRBJ2-1; weak D call: TRBD2 (5 bases). Trimming shortened V by 6 bases and J by 6 bases, and 15 bases separated the two germline ends. CDR1 is MDHEN and CDR2 is SYDVKM in the germline V gene. CDR3 length: 14 amino acids. CDR3 DNA: TGTGCCAGCAGCCGCGGGCTATTCATCAATGAGCAGTTCTTC. This codes for CASSRGLFINEQFF.

The genes are TRBV11-2 and TRBJ2-1, with TRBD1 identical over 8 bases. The V and J ends lost 5 bases and 1 base, in that order; junction bases with no gene match: 4. CDR1 is SGHAT and CDR2 is FQNNGV in the germline V gene. The CDR3 runs to 15 residues. In nucleotides, the CDR3 is TGTGCCAGCAGCCCCGGGGACAGGTCCTACAATGAGCAGTTCTTC. Its protein is CASSPGDRSYNEQFF.

The genes are TRBV7-9 and TRBJ2-7; D gene unclear. CDR1 and CDR2 from the germline V gene are SEHNR and FQNEAQ (reference sequence). The CDR3 contains 11 residues. V was cut by 7 bases and J by 5 bases, with 9 bases left in between. The CDR3 DNA sequence: TGTGCCAGCACTTCCTTTGACGAGCAGTACTTC. Translating it yields CASTSFDEQYF. Using reference TRBV7-9 and TRBJ2-7 for the parts outside the CDR3, the full variable domain is DTGVSQNPRHKITKRGQNVTFRCDPISEHNRLYWYRQTLGQGPEFLTYFQNEAQLEKSRLLSDRFSAERPKGSFSTLEIQRTEQGDSAMYLCASTSFDEQYFGPGTRLTVT.

Comment on this clone: The same CDR3 arises from other DNA sequences in this sample as well. This chain links TRBV9 with TRBJ2-2; D uncertain. The V gene lost 0 bases and the J gene lost 4 bases, with 4 bases spanning the gap. Germline CDR1 SGDLS, CDR2 YYNGEE. The CDR3 spans 13 residues. CDR3 nucleotides: TGTGCCAGCAGCGTAGATGTCACCGGGGAGCTGTTTTTT. Translation: CASSVDVTGELFF.

This clone has only one observation. The J gene is TRBJ1-1, the V gene TRBV28; TRBD1 might be the D (5 bases). V was pared by 7 bases and J by 0 bases, with 9 bases between. This CDR3 contains 13 residues. Germline CDR1 and CDR2: MDHEN and SYDVKM. The CDR3 DNA reads TGTGCCAGCAACGGGGGGATGAACACTGAAGCTTTCTTT. This codes for CASNGGMNTEAFF.

The V and J genes are TRBV10-1 and TRBJ1-2; 11 nucleotides agree with TRBD1. Unmatched junction bases numbered 7, after V lost 5 bases and J lost 8 bases. Germline CDR1 and CDR2: WNHNN and SYGVQD (reference sequence). This CDR3 has 14 residues. The CDR3 spells CASSRDRGFGGYTF. The CDR3 DNA reads TGCGCCAGCAGTCGGGACAGGGGGTTCGGAGGCTACACCTTC.

The V gene is TRBV28, the J gene TRBJ1-5; the match to TRBD1 covers 8 bases. J lost 6 bases, V lost 5 bases, and 9 bases had no gene match. The CDR3 loop spans 15 amino acids. CDR1 MDHEN and CDR2 SYDVKM come from the germline V gene. In DNA form, the CDR3 reads TGTGCCAGCAGTCCTCGACAGGGGTACGGTCAGCCCCAGCATTTT. Encoded protein: CASSPRQGYGQPQHF.

Worth noting for this clone: The sample contains more than one DNA sequence encoding this CDR3. The rearrangement uses TRBV5-1 and TRBJ1-5; D gene ambiguous. Trimming pared 2 bases from V and 5 bases from J, leaving 11 bases between. Germline CDR1 is SGHRS and CDR2 is YFSETQ. The CDR3 consists of 14 residues. This CDR3 reads CASSLVGGDQPQHF. The CDR3 DNA reads TGCGCCAGCAGCTTAGTCGGCGGAGATCAGCCCCAGCATTTT. Full variable domain (remainder filled in from reference TRBV5-1 and TRBJ1-5): KAGVTQTPRYLIKTRGQQVTLSCSPISGHRSVSWYQQTPGQGLQFLFEYFSETQRNKGNFPGRFSGRQFSNSRSEMNVSTLELGDSALYLCASSLVGGDQPQHFGDGTRLSIL.

The chain is built from TRBV7-2 and TRBJ1-1; TRBD1 aligns across 11 bases. The CDR3 has 15 amino acids. Trimming took 5 bases from V and 4 from J; bases not matched to a gene: 6. From germline, CDR1 is SGHTA and CDR2 FQGNSA. The CDR3: CASSPEGTGGTEAFF. The DNA of the CDR3 is TGTGCCAGCAGCCCAGAAGGGACAGGGGGCACTGAAGCTTTCTTT.

This clone has only one observation. CDR3 DNA sequence: TGTGCCAGCAGCGTGGGACAGGTCACAACTCACGAGCAGTACTTC. Protein sequence: CASSVGQVTTHEQYF. The rearrangement uses TRBV5-6 and TRBJ2-7; 8 bases fit TRBD1. CDR3 size: 15 residues. Germline CDR1 and CDR2: SGHDT and YYEEEE. The V gene end was trimmed by 4 bases and the J gene end by 5 bases; junction bases not matched to a gene: 11.

The chain couples TRBV7-8 to TRBJ2-6; tentatively, D is TRBD2 (5 bases). The CDR3 totals 16 residues. The V gene lost 5 bases and the J gene lost 0 bases, with 11 bases spanning the gap. CDR1 is SGHVS, CDR2 FQNEAQ, per germline. CDR3 residues: CASSEGLISGANVLTF. For the CDR3, the DNA is TGTGCCAGCAGCGAGGGTTTGATCTCTGGGGCCAACGTCCTGACTTTC.

The chain couples TRBV10-3 to TRBJ2-7; D is unclear. Trimming removed 3 bases at V and 4 bases at J, with 7 bases between. Germline V lookup: CDR1 ENHRY, CDR2 SYGVKD. The CDR3 runs to 12 residues. This CDR3 reads CAISDDPYEQYF. CDR3 nucleotide sequence: TGTGCCATCAGTGATGACCCGTACGAGCAGTACTTC.